This T cell receptor beta chain appears in the sequencing data of a study of human T cells and chemical hapten exposure (dated by TCRdb to about 2021). Background on the whole study: Libraries were pooled for sequencing, and variation in per-sample TCR yields was attributed mainly to small differences in library volumes within the pool. Peripheral blood TCR repertoire changes were tracked in vivo in alopecia patients during primary and secondary sensitization to the hapten diphenylcyclopropenone (DPC). Each blood RNA sample was used to sequence both TCR alpha and TCR beta chains. What the study reported, not specific to this receptor: Repeated subsampling changed both the strength of the expansion versus patch-test correlation and the threshold at which that correlation became significant. The number of TCRs above 1 in 1000 frequency did not change with DPC sensitization; there was no evidence of global repertoire structure alterations.

The time point label for this specimen denotes: healthy volunteer bleed at 2 weeks. Total RNA was isolated from unfractionated whole blood collected in Tempus Blood RNA tubes. As TCR sequencing controls, roughly five healthy volunteers were used, with blood taken at day 0, 2 weeks and 6 weeks. The CDR3 sequence holds 15 residues, the cysteine and phenylalanine included. Only the CDR3 portion is preserved as DNA: 45 bases, with reading frame beginning at the first base. CDR1 and CDR2, per the germline V gene, are MNHEY and SVGAGI. V loses 6 bases of germline sequence and J loses 4 bases, and the interval between the two ends is 16 bases. This clonotype was counted a few times. The antigen it recognizes is unknown. No base quality information exists; no much larger clone differs at one position. The method was RACE. TCRdb shows the sequencer as NextSeq 500. Library preparation attached unique molecular identifiers to individual cDNA molecules for quantitative, reproducible TCR counting. In the authors' own workflow: A median of approximately 100,000 TCRs per sample was observed, with a range of 23,224 to 690,600. The Decombinator software suite was used to annotate the V, J and CDR3 of the TCR reads. Every sample was subsampled to the same number of TCRs (28,000) for the PS versus PT1 abundance plots. TCRs were defined as expanded if absent before sensitization and observed at least eight times at the 2-week time point. Using fastp trimming at Q25 and MiXCR clonotype assembly, TCRdb reanalyzed the public sequencing data and kept in-frame beta chains. When rows share a CDR3 protein, they turn into one entry using the most common DNA and genes. TCRdb, not the authors, supplied the V and J calls. In all, the sample holds roughly 130,000 distinct CDR3 sequences, and approximately 9.1% of those were seen once. Of the sample, 1.5% to 2% is held by the ten largest clones.

This chain joins TRBV6-5 to TRBJ1-5; TRBD1 is possibly the D segment (5 matching bases). The sample was whole blood. The clonotype was recovered from a male donor in good health. Some clones in this sample may be carry-over from other donors' samples. The CDR3 reads as follows: CASSHDGGRNQPQHF. In nucleotide form, the sequence is TGTGCCAGCAGCCATGACGGGGGTAGGAATCAGCCCCAGCATTTT.